This is a list of T cell receptor beta chains from one sample in a study of T cells in Graves' hyperthyroidism and ophthalmopathy. TCRdb ran MiXCR on the multiplex PCR reads and lists one entry per CDR3 protein. The sample has around 690,000 distinct CDR3 sequences, less than 25% seen once. The sample was blood. These TCRs come from a man aged 25-40 years with Graves' ophthalmopathy. Each CDR3 is given with its conserved first and last residue. Each record gives: CDR3 DNA, CDR3 protein, clone size, D gene, V gene, J gene. The D gene is left open where the match is weak. The size of a clone is reported for some rows only, either as once, few or many, or as a class for expanded clones.

TGTGCCAGCTCACCATTCGAGACTAGCGGGCAGACCCAGTACTTC	CASSPFETSGQTQYF	.	TRBD2	TRBV18	TRBJ2-5
TGCAGTGCTATCGAGACGGGACAGGGGCCTATGGAGCAGTACTTC	CSAIETGQGPMEQYF	.	TRBD1	TRBV20-1	TRBJ2-7
TGTGCCAGCAGTTACCCGACGTCGGGGACAGGAAACACTACGGCCTTCAATGAGCAGTTCTTC	CASSYPTSGTGNTTAFNEQFF	many	TRBD1	TRBV28	TRBJ2-1
TGTGCCAGCAGTCCAAGGGGACAGGGGGCGCGTGAGCAGTACTTC	CASSPRGQGAREQYF	few	TRBD1	TRBV28	TRBJ2-7
TGCGCCAGCAGCCAAGAATCTAGCGCGGCAAATGAGCAGTTCTTC	CASSQESSAANEQFF	few	.	TRBV4-1	TRBJ2-1
TGCGCCAGCAGCCAAATAATGAGGCAATCCCAAGGGGAGACCCAGTACTTC	CASSQIMRQSQGETQYF	few	.	TRBV4-1	TRBJ2-5
TGTGCCACCAGTGATCCGGGACTAGCGGGAGCGGACGAGCAGTACTTC	CATSDPGLAGADEQYF	.	TRBD2	TRBV24-1	TRBJ2-7
TGTGCCAGCAGCTTAGAGACAGTGTCCCAAGAGACCCAGTACTTC	CASSLETVSQETQYF	many	.	TRBV11-1	TRBJ2-5
TGTGCCAGCAGTGAAGCGCTTCAGGGTGGCGAGCAGTACTTC	CASSEALQGGEQYF	once	.	TRBV2	TRBJ2-7
TGTGCCAGCAGCCGCTCAGGAGGCCCTAGCACAGATACGCAGTATTTT	CASSRSGGPSTDTQYF	.	.	TRBV7-9	TRBJ2-3
TGTGCCAGCAGTGGGCTAGAAGTTTTCACAGATACGCAGTATTTT	CASSGLEVFTDTQYF	many	.	TRBV2	TRBJ2-3
TGTGCCAGCAGCTTTAGCGGGAGAGAGACCCAGTACTTC	CASSFSGRETQYF	many	TRBD2	TRBV27	TRBJ2-5
TGTGCCTTCACGCGGGGGGGCTTTGGAGCGGACACTGAAGCTTTCTTT	CAFTRGGFGADTEAFF	many	.	TRBV30	TRBJ1-1
TGTGCCAGCATCGCGGACTACTACAATGAGCAGTTCTTC	CASIADYYNEQFF	.	.	TRBV6-2/TRBV6-3	TRBJ2-1
TGTGCCAGCAGTTTGGACAGGGGGCGTCGGCAGCCCCAGCATTTT	CASSLDRGRRQPQHF	.	TRBD1	TRBV28	TRBJ1-5
TGTGCCAGCTGGGACGGGTACTCTTCACCCCTCCACTTT	CASWDGYSSPLHF	.	.	TRBV27	TRBJ1-6
TGTGCCAGCAGCTTAAAGGGGTTGGGCGATGAGCAGTTCTTC	CASSLKGLGDEQFF	.	.	TRBV7-3	TRBJ2-1
TGTGCCAGCAAAAAGGACACCGGGGAGCTGTTTTTT	CASKKDTGELFF	many	.	TRBV11-2	TRBJ2-2
TGTGCCAGCAGCCAAATATCGGACAATGAGCAGTTCTTC	CASSQISDNEQFF	.	.	TRBV14	TRBJ2-1
TGTGCCTGCGAGGCCGGGGCGACCGGGGAGCTGTTTTTT	CACEAGATGELFF	few	.	TRBV28	TRBJ2-2
TGTGCCAGCAGGAGGGGGGGGCAAAGGAACACTGAAGCTTTCTTT	CASRRGGQRNTEAFF	.	.	TRBV12-3/TRBV12-4	TRBJ1-1
TGTGCCAGCAGCTCTCTAGCGGCCCCCTACAATGAGCAGTTCTTC	CASSSLAAPYNEQFF	.	TRBD2	TRBV28	TRBJ2-1